These T cell receptor beta chains were read from a single sample in a study of molecular identifiers for immune sequencing clone quantification. TCRdb re-called the PCR reads with MiXCR, one entry per CDR3 protein. The sample carries fewer than 350,000 distinct CDR3 sequences, 24% recorded once. Sequencing was performed on naive CD8+ T cells from blood, with Jurkat cell RNA spiked in. All receptors come from a human donor in good health. Some libraries in this study had Jurkat cell RNA spiked in. Each CDR3 is given with its conserved first and last residue. Fields, in order: J gene, D gene, clone size, V gene, CDR3 DNA, CDR3 protein. A D gene is named only where the DNA matches it firmly. Clone size is given for some rows only: seen once, a few or many times, or a class if the clone is expanded.

TRBJ2-7,.,many,TRBV7-9,TGTGCCAGCAGCTTAGTTCGGGTGCCCTACGAGCAGTACTTC,CASSLVRVPYEQYF
TRBJ2-7,.,.,TRBV11-2,TGTGCCAGCAGCTTAGCGCGGACCATCTACGAGCAGTACTTC,CASSLARTIYEQYF
TRBJ2-7,.,many,TRBV5-6,TGTGCCAGCAGCTTGGGGCACTACGAGCAGTACTTC,CASSLGHYEQYF
TRBJ2-2,.,few,TRBV12-3/TRBV12-4,TGTGCCAGCGTTTTACTGACCGGGGAGCTGTTTTTT,CASVLLTGELFF
TRBJ2-2,TRBD2,few,TRBV30,TGTGCCTGGAGTGTCGATCTAGCGGAAACCGGGGAGCTGTTTTTT,CAWSVDLAETGELFF
TRBJ1-1,TRBD1,few,TRBV19,TGTGCCAGTAGTACCACCAGGGGACAGGGGGCCGGTACTGAAGCTTTCTTT,CASSTTRGQGAGTEAFF
TRBJ1-2,.,few,TRBV27,TGTGCCAGCAGTTTCGGGGGCGCCGGCTATGGCTACACCTTC,CASSFGGAGYGYTF
TRBJ2-7,.,few,TRBV28,TGTGCCAGCACCGAACGACTAGATCGTAGCTACGAGCAGTACTTC,CASTERLDRSYEQYF
TRBJ1-5,.,.,TRBV12-3/TRBV12-4,TGTGCCAGCAGTTCCATTGGGAGCAATCAGCCCCAGCATTTT,CASSSIGSNQPQHF
TRBJ2-3,.,many,TRBV6-5,TGTGCCAGCAGAACCGGTGCTTGGGACTTTGTGTATTTT,CASRTGAWDFVYF
TRBJ2-3,TRBD1,many,TRBV7-3,TGTGCCAGCAGCCCCACGGGACAGGGGTTTCCAGATACGCAGTATTTT,CASSPTGQGFPDTQYF
TRBJ2-7,.,few,TRBV9,TGTGCCAGCAGCGTAGACGCATTGAGCGGTCCCTACGAGCAGTACTTC,CASSVDALSGPYEQYF
TRBJ1-1,.,many,TRBV6-5,TGTGCCAGCAGTTACGGGGACGGGAACACTGAAGCTTTCTTT,CASSYGDGNTEAFF
TRBJ2-3,TRBD2,many,TRBV28,TGTGCCAGCACCATGGCGGGGGAAACAGTGGATACGCAGTATTTT,CASTMAGETVDTQYF
TRBJ2-7,.,.,TRBV19,TGTGCCAGTAGTATAGGGTCGGCAGCAACCTACGAGCAGTACTTC,CASSIGSAATYEQYF
TRBJ2-4,.,many,TRBV7-9,TGTGCCAGCAGCCCAAGCACATCCCGCGTTGCCAAAAACATTCAGTACTTC,CASSPSTSRVAKNIQYF
TRBJ2-7,.,few,TRBV6-2/TRBV6-3,TGTGCCAGCAGTTACTTGTTTACGGGGGAGCAGTACTTC,CASSYLFTGEQYF
TRBJ1-5,.,many,TRBV4-3,TGCGCCAGCAGCCAACACTTAGGGGACAGCAATCAGCCCCAGCATTTT,CASSQHLGDSNQPQHF
TRBJ2-3,TRBD2,many,TRBV27,TGTGCCAGCAGTCTGGGACTAGCGGGAGATACGCAGTATTTT,CASSLGLAGDTQYF
TRBJ2-5,.,many,TRBV28,TGTGCCAGCACCAGCGGCGGCGGGGACGAGACCCAGTACTTC,CASTSGGGDETQYF
TRBJ2-5,.,.,TRBV20-1,TGCAGTGCTAGAGTTTCAGAGACCCAGTACTTC,CSARVSETQYF
TRBJ2-7,.,many,TRBV9,TGTGCCAGCAGCGCCGAGGACGGGACCCTACGGGAGCAGTACTTC,CASSAEDGTLREQYF
TRBJ2-7,.,many,TRBV6-5,TGTGCCAGCAGTTACGGGAGGGGGCAGGACGAGCAGTACTTC,CASSYGRGQDEQYF
TRBJ2-1,.,.,TRBV2,TGTGCCAGCAGTAGACTGGAGGAGCAGTTCTTC,CASSRLEEQFF
TRBJ1-4,TRBD1,.,TRBV7-9,TGTGCCAGCAGCTCATTTGACAGGGGGCATTCTAATGAAAAACTGTTTTTT,CASSSFDRGHSNEKLFF
TRBJ2-1,.,many,TRBV30,TGTGCCTGGAGTGTACGGTACAATGAGCAGTTCTTC,CAWSVRYNEQFF
TRBJ2-3,.,many,TRBV4-3,TGCGCCAGCAGCCAAGGGACCGCAGATACGCAGTATTTT,CASSQGTADTQYF
TRBJ2-7,TRBD2,many,TRBV20-1,TGCAGTGCTAGACGGACTAGCGGGATCGATTGGCAGTACTTC,CSARRTSGIDWQYF
TRBJ1-5,.,few,TRBV4-1,TGCGCCAGCAGCCCGGAGCCAGGGCTTAGCAATCAGCCCCAGCATTTT,CASSPEPGLSNQPQHF
TRBJ2-7,TRBD1,many,TRBV30,TGTGCCTGGAGTGCCGGACAGGGGTACGAGCAGTACTTC,CAWSAGQGYEQYF
TRBJ1-5,.,.,TRBV19,TGTGCCAGTAGTATAATCCAGTATAGCAATCAGCCCCAGCATTTT,CASSIIQYSNQPQHF
TRBJ1-2,.,.,TRBV2,TGTGCCAGCAGTGTACCACAGAACTACTATGGCTACACCTTC,CASSVPQNYYGYTF
TRBJ2-5,.,many,TRBV29-1,TGCAGCGTTGATCTACGGAGCCAAGAGACCCAGTACTTC,CSVDLRSQETQYF
TRBJ2-1,TRBD2,many,TRBV7-6,TGTGCCAGCAGCATTAGCGGGGTATTCGATGAGCAGTTCTTC,CASSISGVFDEQFF
TRBJ2-7,.,many,TRBV12-3/TRBV12-4,TGTGCCAGCAGTTTAAGGGACGAGCAGTACTTC,CASSLRDEQYF
TRBJ2-5,.,many,TRBV12-3/TRBV12-4,TGTGCCAGCAGTTTGGGTCATAAAGAGACCCAGTACTTC,CASSLGHKETQYF
TRBJ2-7,.,many,TRBV5-6,TGTGCCAGCAGCGGAGGGGCCTACGAGCAGTACTTC,CASSGGAYEQYF
TRBJ1-2,.,few,TRBV6-5,TGTGCCAGCAGTTATAGGACGTACTATGGCTACACCTTC,CASSYRTYYGYTF
TRBJ2-5,TRBD2,.,TRBV6-5,TGTGCCAGCAGTTACATTAGCGGGACCCAAGAGACCCAGTACTTC,CASSYISGTQETQYF
TRBJ2-3,TRBD1,many,TRBV5-1,TGCGCCAGCAGCACGGGACAGGGTATCACAGATACGCAGTATTTT,CASSTGQGITDTQYF
TRBJ1-1,.,.,TRBV14,TGTGCCAGCAGCCAAGGGGCAGGGTCTTTGACAAACACTGAAGCTTTCTTT,CASSQGAGSLTNTEAFF
TRBJ2-2,.,many,TRBV29-1,TGCAGCGTTGAAGCACGGGGCACGAACACCGGGGAGCTGTTTTTT,CSVEARGTNTGELFF
TRBJ1-5,.,many,TRBV5-6,TGTGCCAGCAGCTTTAGTGCCGTGTATAGTCAGCCCCAGCATTTT,CASSFSAVYSQPQHF
TRBJ2-3,.,many,TRBV2,TGTGCCAGCAGTGAACTAGCAAGGGCGGCGGATACGCAGTATTTT,CASSELARAADTQYF
TRBJ2-7,.,few,TRBV15,TGTGCCACCAGCAGAAGGGGTACCTACGAGCAGTACTTC,CATSRRGTYEQYF
TRBJ1-3,.,few,TRBV12-5,TGTGCTAGTGGCAAGGGGGATTACTCTGGAAACACCATATATTTT,CASGKGDYSGNTIYF
TRBJ2-4,.,few,TRBV30,TGTGCCTCGACACTACCCCCCGGAAACATTCAGTACTTC,CASTLPPGNIQYF
TRBJ2-7,TRBD2,few,TRBV4-3,TGCGCCAGCAGCCAAGAGACTAGCGGAGCCTACGAGCAGTACTTC,CASSQETSGAYEQYF
TRBJ2-3,.,.,TRBV19,TGTGCCAGTAGTATGGCCCCAGATACGCAGTATTTT,CASSMAPDTQYF
TRBJ2-3,.,few,TRBV28,TGTGCCAGCAGTTTTCTGCAGGAAAGCACAGATACGCAGTATTTT,CASSFLQESTDTQYF
TRBJ1-5,.,.,TRBV12-3/TRBV12-4,TGTGCCAGCAGTTTAAGGGGTGGGAGCAATCAGCCCCAGCATTTT,CASSLRGGSNQPQHF
TRBJ1-5,.,many,TRBV28,TGTGCCAGCAGTTTTGTGGTTGGACAGCCCCAGCATTTT,CASSFVVGQPQHF
TRBJ2-5,TRBD1,few,TRBV7-9,TGTGCCAGCAGCTCCCGGGACAGGGGAGGTAGAGAGACCCAGTACTTC,CASSSRDRGGRETQYF
TRBJ2-1,TRBD2,many,TRBV7-2,TGTGCCAGCAGCCCCCCAGCGGGAGAGTACAATGAGCAGTTCTTC,CASSPPAGEYNEQFF
TRBJ2-2,TRBD2,.,TRBV7-9,TGTGCCAGCAGCTCCAAGGGACTAGCGGGCCCCCACGCGGACACCGGGGAGCTGTTTTTT,CASSSKGLAGPHADTGELFF
TRBJ2-2,.,.,TRBV9,TGTGCCAGCAGCGCCCCCCCCGGGGAGCTGTTTTTT,CASSAPPGELFF
TRBJ2-3,.,few,TRBV13,TGTGCCAGCAGCGTGGGGGCAGATACGCAGTATTTT,CASSVGADTQYF
TRBJ2-7,.,many,TRBV6-2/TRBV6-3,TGTGCCAGCAGTTACGCGGGGAAACAATACGAGCAGTACTTC,CASSYAGKQYEQYF
TRBJ2-5,.,few,TRBV7-6,TGTGCCAGCAGCTTAAGTCTCGGGGCGACGGAGGCGGGCCAAGAGACCCAGTACTTC,CASSLSLGATEAGQETQYF
TRBJ1-1,TRBD1,.,TRBV5-6,TGTACCAGCAGCGGGGGACAGGGTTACACTGAAGCTTTCTTT,CTSSGGQGYTEAFF